Presented here are 17 T cell receptor beta chains from one specimen sequenced in a study of T cells in Graves' hyperthyroidism and ophthalmopathy (dated by TCRdb to about 2019). Library preparation employed multiplex PCR. Instrument on record: Illumina HiSeq 2000. The TCR beta CDR3 regions were amplified from the RNA transcripts. The first round of RT-PCR for the TCR CDR3 was performed with the HTBI primer set and the Qiagen OneStep RT-PCR kit. The raw public data were reprocessed by TCRdb itself: fastp quality trimming at Q25, MiXCR clonotype calling, in-frame beta chains only. Merged by CDR3 protein, the rows form single entries marked with the most common genes and DNA. For this sample there are about 290,000 distinct CDR3 sequences; around 13% appear just once. The ten largest account for roughly 7.7% of the sample. Sample: blood. All receptors derive from a woman between 40 and 55 years old with Graves' hyperthyroidism.

This clonotype was recorded at least ten times. The chain has TRBV3-1 and TRBJ1-5; 9 bases match TRBD1. The CDR3 runs 15 residues. V lost 3 bases to trimming and J lost 2 bases; unmatched junction nucleotides: 2. Per the germline V gene, CDR1 is LGHDT and CDR2 is YNNKEL (reference sequence). The CDR3 sequence is CASSHRTGGNQPQHF. In DNA form, the CDR3 reads TGTGCCAGCAGCCATAGGACAGGGGGCAATCAGCCCCAGCATTTT.

This clonotype came up many times. The CDR3 DNA reads as TGCAGCGTTGTGGGGGACGGCTCCTACAATGAGCAGTTCTTC. Translated: CSVVGDGSYNEQFF. V gene TRBV29-1 combines with J gene TRBJ2-1, with D perhaps given as TRBD1 or TRBD2 (5 bases each). The germline gives CDR1 SQVTM, CDR2 ANQGSEA. There are 14 residues in the CDR3. V was cut by 4 bases and J by 0 bases, with 10 bases left in between.

At least ten counts were recorded for this clonotype. This chain uses TRBV11-3 with TRBJ1-2, with D unresolved. Germline assignment: CDR1 SGHNT and CDR2 YENEEA. The V end was cut by 0 bases, the J end by 5 bases, with 13 bases between. The CDR3 runs 15 residues. CDR3 amino acids: CASSLDGRNLYGYTF. The CDR3 nucleotides are TGTGCCAGCAGCTTAGACGGACGGAACCTTTATGGCTACACCTTC.

This rearrangement joins TRBV19 to TRBJ2-4; 10 positions agree with TRBD1. This CDR3 spans 13 amino acids. CDR1 LNHDA and CDR2 SQIVND come from the germline V gene (reference sequence). After removal of 6 bases from V and 9 bases from J, the junction contained 5 bases not matched to a gene. In nucleotides, the CDR3 is TGTGCCAGTAGGGGGACAGGGGACAGCATTCAGTACTTC. It is translated as CASRGTGDSIQYF.

This rearrangement joins TRBV12-3 or TRBV12-4 to TRBJ2-7, with 11 bases matching TRBD1. CDR3 length: 14 amino acids. V gave up 1 base and J gave up 6 bases; unmatched junction bases: 2. The CDR3 region is CASSLGTGGFEQYF. The DNA for the CDR3 is TGTGCCAGCAGTTTAGGGACAGGGGGCTTCGAGCAGTACTTC.

This clonotype turned up a few times. The V gene is TRBV20-1, the J gene TRBJ2-5, with 11 positions matching TRBD2. The CDR3 has 14 residues. V trimming: 3 bases; J trimming: 3 bases; junction bases outside the gene matches: 3. Germline V CDR1 and CDR2: DFQATT, SNEGSKA (reference sequence). CDR3: CSASGTSGKETQYF. The CDR3 bases are TGCAGTGCTAGTGGGACTAGCGGTAAAGAGACCCAGTACTTC.

Of note for this clonotype: This may arise from a read error, as a much more abundant clone is one base away. This chain joins TRBV12-3 or TRBV12-4 and TRBJ2-1; D perhaps matches TRBD1 (6 bases). The better agreement between TRBJ2-7 and the DNA end casts doubt on the J call. The CDR3 consists of 15 residues. The CDR3 region is CASRLSGTSYNEQYF. The CDR3 bases are TGTGCCAGCAGGCTTTCCGGGACATCCTACAATGAGCAGTACTTC.

This clonotype was found many times. The chain is built from TRBV24-1 and TRBJ2-5; D could derive from TRBD1 or TRBD2 (5 bases each). Trimming removed 5 bases from V and 5 bases from J, with 14 bases in between. Per germline, CDR1 KGHDR and CDR2 SFDVKD. CDR3 length: 14 amino acids. The CDR3 loop reads CATSVPGPGETQYF. CDR3 coding DNA: TGTGCCACCAGTGTTCCAGGGCCGGGGGAGACCCAGTACTTC.

The gene calls are TRBV7-9 and TRBJ1-3; 8 bases agree with TRBD1. The germline V gene encodes CDR1 SEHNR and CDR2 FQNEAQ (reference sequence). With 2 bases clipped from V and 4 bases from J, the junction kept 7 bases outside the gene matches. This CDR3 has 16 residues. In DNA form, the CDR3 reads TGTGCCAGCAGCTTATACGGACAGGGCTCCGGAAACACCATATATTTT. Translating it yields CASSLYGQGSGNTIYF.

This clonotype has a count of ten or more. The chain employs TRBV12-3 or TRBV12-4 and TRBJ2-7; 8 bases fit TRBD1. Trimming cost V 5 bases and J 6 bases; bases outside gene matches: 3. The CDR3 runs to 12 residues. The CDR3 here is CASSNGQGEQYF. CDR3 nucleotides: TGTGCCAGCAGTAACGGACAGGGCGAGCAGTACTTC.

The chain joins TRBV20-1 to TRBJ2-7; 9 bases align to TRBD1. V lost 3 bases to trimming and J lost 3 bases; unmatched junction nucleotides: 9. The CDR3 runs to 15 residues. Germline-derived CDR1 and CDR2 are DFQATT and SNEGSKA (reference sequence). CDR3 amino acids: CSASDPDRGLYEQYF. The CDR3 DNA reads TGCAGTGCTAGTGATCCGGACAGGGGACTCTACGAGCAGTACTTC.

The rearrangement uses TRBV6-4 and TRBJ2-1; TRBD2 aligns across 15 bases. The germline gives CDR1 MRHNA, CDR2 SNTAGT. After removal of 4 bases from V and 9 bases from J, the junction contained 1 base not matched to a gene. The CDR3 loop spans 14 amino acids. The CDR3 nucleotides read TGTGCCAGCAGTGCGGGACTAGCGGGAGGTGAGCAGTTCTTC. It encodes CASSAGLAGGEQFF.

The sample holds many counts of this clonotype. The rearrangement joins TRBV27 to TRBJ2-5, with TRBD2 matching over 9 bases. Looked up from germline, CDR1 is MNHEY and CDR2 is SMNVEV (reference sequence). The CDR3 is made up of 14 amino acids. Trimming at V came to 7 bases and at J to 2 bases, leaving 5 bases not matched to a gene. The CDR3, as DNA: TGTGCCAGCAAATATAGCGGGAGTCAAGAGACCCAGTACTTC. Protein: CASKYSGSQETQYF.

The sample holds many counts of this clonotype. The J gene is TRBJ2-7, the V gene TRBV24-1; maybe TRBD2 (5 bases). The CDR3 consists of 13 residues. The V end lost 6 bases, the J end lost 3 bases, and 11 bases lay between the germline ends. Germline V gene lookup returns CDR1 KGHDR and CDR2 SFDVKD. Here the CDR3 reads CATSPPEGYEQYF. The DNA for the CDR3 is TGTGCCACCAGTCCCCCTGAGGGCTACGAGCAGTACTTC.

This rearrangement joins TRBV5-1 to TRBJ2-5, with 9 bases aligning to TRBD1. Germline values: CDR1 SGHRS, CDR2 YFSETQ. Germline trimming cut 4 bases from V and 4 bases from J; bases unmatched to any gene: 8. This CDR3 has 15 residues. The CDR3 is CASSTTGGAGETQYF. Written as DNA, the CDR3 is TGCGCCAGCAGCACCACAGGGGGCGCGGGAGAGACCCAGTACTTC.

For this clonotype: A read error may explain this, as a much larger clone is one base away. This chain uses TRBV5-8 with TRBJ2-3, with TRBD2 identical over 12 bases. This CDR3 comprises 12 residues. CDR1 is SGHTS, CDR2 YDEGEE, per germline. After removal of 4 bases from V and 11 bases from J, the junction contained 2 bases not matched to a gene. The CDR3 DNA reads TGTGCCAGCAGCCCTAGCGGGGGGGGGCAGTATTTT. Amino acid sequence: CASSPSGGGQYF.

This clonotype was seen at least ten times. The chain carries TRBV2 and TRBJ1-2, with 12 bases lining up with TRBD1. Per the germline V gene, CDR1 is SNHLY and CDR2 is FYNNEI. The CDR3 runs 14 residues. The J segment lost 6 bases and the V segment lost 5 bases, leaving 4 bases of the junction unmatched. CDR3 sequence reads: CASSRDRGQDGYTF. The CDR3 coding sequence is TGTGCCAGCAGTCGGGACAGGGGGCAGGATGGCTACACCTTC.